This TCR beta chain was captured in a study of CD8 T cells in ankylosing spondylitis. Germline CDR1 reads SGHRS; CDR2 reads YFSETQ. There are 16 residues in the CDR3. V trimming: 5 bases; J trimming: 0 bases; junction bases outside the gene matches: 10. Comments on this clonotype: Its matching antigen is unknown.

TCRdb called the 5' RACE reads again in MiXCR, with one record for every CDR3 protein. The table has 30,000 to 45,000 distinct CDR3 sequences, over 10% seen once; the top ten hold about a third. Whole-study findings and limits: CD8+ cells made up the disease-linked clones, which were relatively rare in peripheral blood. Significantly higher representation of disease-linked clones was reported for matched ankylosing spondylitis synovial fluid. Blood of patients with ankylosing spondylitis appeared to be characterized by a TCR beta motif of fewer than 10 highly homologous variants.

This clonotype was sampled from a male donor with ankylosing spondylitis. This rearrangement joins TRBV5-1 to TRBJ2-7, with TRBD1 matching over 8 bases. Sequencing was performed on synovial fluid, either unsorted or a sorted T cell fraction (not recorded which). CDR3 in DNA: TGCGCCAGCAGTGGACCCAGGGGGCTGAGCTCCTACGAGCAGTACTTC. As protein: CASSGPRGLSSYEQYF.